The 27 T cell receptor beta chains given below trace back to one sample, sequenced in a study of regulatory T cells in long-lasting Graves disease. Time point specified: newly diagnosed GD, antithyroid drugs for less than 3 months. PBMC-derived RNA was used for the TCR library. Sequencing libraries for TCR beta were prepared with iRepertoire HTBI primers and Arm-PCR of CDR3 regions. TCRdb called the multiplex PCR reads again in MiXCR, with one record for every CDR3 protein. The sample lists about 540,000 distinct CDR3 sequences; roughly 12% were seen once. These same records also appear under a second study, on T cells in Graves' hyperthyroidism and ophthalmopathy.

The sample in question was peripheral blood mononuclear cells (PBMCs), obtained at new diagnosis, from a patient treated with antithyroid drugs. These receptor sequences come from a young man with Graves disease.

In its sample, this clonotype was seen a few times. The V gene is TRBV13, the J gene TRBJ2-7; 15 positions match TRBD2. The ends lost 5 bases at V and 5 bases at J; junction bases unmatched: 7. CDR1 is PRHDT and CDR2 is FYEKMQ in the germline V gene (reference sequence). The CDR3 length is 16 residues. Here the CDR3 reads CASSLRTSGRADEQYF. The CDR3 DNA sequence: TGTGCCAGCAGCCTTCGGACTAGCGGGAGGGCCGACGAGCAGTACTTC.

The chain uses TRBV11-2 and TRBJ1-4, with D possibly being TRBD1 (6 bases). V was cut by 2 bases and J by 2 bases, with 21 bases left in between. The length of the CDR3 is 19 residues. Germline CDR1 is SGHAT and CDR2 is FQNNGV. In DNA form, the CDR3 reads TGTGCCAGCAGCTTAATTCCTAGGGGGGGAAGTACCACTAATGAAAAACTGTTTTTT. As protein: CASSLIPRGGSTTNEKLFF.

The chain joins TRBV5-1 to TRBJ2-1; D ambiguous. Germline V gene sequence: CDR1 SGHRS, CDR2 YFSETQ. This CDR3 has 12 amino acids. The V end lost 4 bases, the J end lost 4 bases, and 6 bases lay between the germline ends. CDR3 region: CASSQEYNEQFF. The CDR3 DNA reads as TGCGCCAGCAGCCAGGAATACAATGAGCAGTTCTTC.

The rearrangement links TRBV7-6 to TRBJ2-7; possible D gene TRBD1, 6 bases. CDR1 and CDR2 (germline): SGHVS, FNYEAQ. V lost 1 base and J 5 bases, leaving 12 bases between the germline ends. This CDR3 comprises 14 residues. The CDR3 DNA follows: TGTGCCAGCAGCTTAGGACAGGTGGGGGACGAGCAGTACTTC. Translation gives CASSLGQVGDEQYF. The full variable domain, in which reference TRBV7-6 and TRBJ2-7 provide the parts outside the CDR3, is GAGVSQSPRYKVTKRGQDVALRCDPISGHVSLYWYRQALGQGPEFLTYFNYEAQQDKSGLPNDRFSAERPEGSISTLTIQRTEQRDSAMYRCASSLGQVGDEQYFGPGTRLTVT.

The gene calls are TRBV7-9 and TRBJ1-6; 9 bases line up with TRBD1. Trimming removed 4 bases from V and 10 bases from J; junction bases left unmatched: 5. The CDR3 loop spans 14 amino acids. The V gene's germline CDR1 is SEHNR and CDR2 FQNEAQ (reference sequence). The CDR3 here is CASSSGQGESPLHF. The CDR3 DNA follows: TGTGCCAGCAGCTCGGGACAGGGAGAGTCACCCCTCCACTTT.

This clonotype showed up many times. V gene TRBV20-1 combines with J gene TRBJ2-6; maybe TRBD1 (7 bases). This CDR3 spans 16 amino acids. With 0 bases removed from V and 2 bases from J, the gap between germline ends came to 11 bases. Germline loops: CDR1 DFQATT, CDR2 SNEGSKA (reference sequence). CDR3 region: CSARDTGEAGANVLTF. The CDR3 nucleotides are TGCAGTGCTAGAGATACAGGGGAGGCTGGGGCCAACGTCCTGACTTTC.

Ten or more counts support this clonotype. The gene calls are TRBV12-3 or TRBV12-4 and TRBJ1-5, with 9 positions matching TRBD1. This CDR3 region has 14 residues. V dropped 3 bases and J dropped 5; count of bases not matched to a gene: 2. Written as DNA, the CDR3 is TGTGCCAGCAGTTTGGGGACAGGGTATCAGCCCCAGCATTTT. It specifies CASSLGTGYQPQHF.

This clonotype came up many times. The chain uses TRBV12-3 or TRBV12-4 and TRBJ2-1; D not certain. V was clipped by 6 bases and J by 7 bases, with 7 bases between them. This CDR3 is built from 11 residues. In nucleotides, the CDR3 is TGTGCCAGCAGCCAAGCGAATGAGCAGTTCTTC. Residues: CASSQANEQFF.

This clonotype was picked up many times. This chain uses TRBV27 with TRBJ1-1; perhaps TRBD1 as D (6 bases). Germline V gene sequence: CDR1 MNHEY, CDR2 SMNVEV (reference sequence). This CDR3 has 16 residues. Trimming took off 6 bases at V and 1 base at J, with 18 bases between the two ends. The CDR3 here is CASSPAMEGENTEAFF. The CDR3 DNA sequence: TGTGCCAGCAGCCCCGCGATGGAGGGGGAGAACACTGAAGCTTTCTTT.

Details on this clonotype: A read error may produce the germline difference seen at one junction end. The V and J genes are TRBV7-2 and TRBJ2-3, with D hard to call. Germline CDR1 reads SGHTA; CDR2 reads FQGNSA. The CDR3 is made up of 14 amino acids. DNA for the CDR3: TGTGCCTGCAGCGTAGGGTATAGCACAGATACGCAGTATTTT. Its translation is CACSVGYSTDTQYF.

This chain joins TRBV6-1 and TRBJ2-6, with 7 bases fitting TRBD1. In germline, CDR1 is MNHNS, CDR2 SASEGT. The CDR3 covers 19 residues. V dropped 3 bases and J dropped 2; count of bases not matched to a gene: 13. CDR3 sequence: CASSDPIFFTGAGANVLTF. The CDR3, as DNA: TGTGCCAGCAGTGACCCAATTTTTTTTACAGGGGCTGGGGCCAACGTCCTGACTTTC.

At least ten counts were recorded for this clonotype. The chain uses TRBV2 and TRBJ2-2, with 9 positions matching TRBD2. V lost 4 bases, J lost 5 bases, and 5 bases stayed unmatched. The CDR3 is made up of 15 amino acids. Germline values: CDR1 SNHLY, CDR2 FYNNEI. Here the CDR3 DNA reads TGTGCCAGCAGTGGACTAGCGGAGATAACCGGGGAGCTGTTTTTT. Its protein is CASSGLAEITGELFF.

This clonotype was seen at least ten times. The chain employs TRBV12-3 or TRBV12-4 and TRBJ2-3, with 8 nucleotides matching TRBD2. Trimming cost V 5 bases and J 0 bases; bases outside gene matches: 7. The CDR3 is 16 residues long. CDR3 coding DNA: TGTGCCAGCAGTCCGTTAGCGGGGAACAGCACAGATACGCAGTATTTT. Translation: CASSPLAGNSTDTQYF.

This clonotype was seen a few times. The rearrangement links TRBV20-1 to TRBJ1-1; 7 bases match TRBD1. There are 12 residues in the CDR3. V lost 3 bases to trimming and J lost 6 bases; unmatched junction nucleotides: 4. The V gene's germline CDR1 is DFQATT and CDR2 SNEGSKA (reference sequence). CDR3: CSASEGQAEAFF. The DNA for the CDR3 is TGCAGTGCTAGCGAAGGACAGGCTGAAGCTTTCTTT.

This clonotype turned up a few times. The V call is TRBV13, the J call TRBJ2-7, with 12 bases aligning to TRBD2. CDR1 and CDR2 (germline): PRHDT, FYEKMQ (reference sequence). CDR3 size: 18 residues. Losses at the gene ends were 0 bases for V and 3 bases for J; bases not matched to a gene: 9. The CDR3 bases are TGTGCCAGCAGCTTAGGCCGGACTAGCGGGAAAATTTTCTACGAGCAGTACTTC. Translation gives CASSLGRTSGKIFYEQYF.

This rearrangement joins TRBV7-6 to TRBJ2-1, with TRBD2 identical over 13 bases. The CDR3 length is 18 residues. Losses at the gene ends were 5 bases for V and 2 bases for J; bases not matched to a gene: 9. The germline gives CDR1 SGHVS, CDR2 FNYEAQ. CDR3 nucleotides: TGTGCCAGCAGCCTTTTTGTGGGACTAGCGGGACCCTACAATGAGCAGTTCTTC. Encoded protein: CASSLFVGLAGPYNEQFF.

This clonotype was found many times. The CDR3 region has the DNA TGTGCCAGCAGTTTCCAGAACAGGGGTGAGACCCAGTACTTC. It specifies CASSFQNRGETQYF. The chain links TRBV27 to TRBJ2-5; TRBD1 aligns across 7 bases. This CDR3 is 14 amino acids long. V shed 3 bases and J 5 bases; nucleotides not matched to a gene: 6. Germline CDR1 and CDR2: MNHEY and SMNVEV (reference sequence).

This clonotype was observed a few times. The chain combines TRBV20-1 with TRBJ2-7, with D maybe TRBD2 (5 bases). V was shortened by 5 bases and J by 6 bases, with 14 bases between the two germline ends. The germline gives CDR1 DFQATT, CDR2 SNEGSKA (reference sequence). This CDR3 spans 12 amino acids. This CDR3 reads CSAGGQVGEQYF. The CDR3, as DNA: TGCAGTGCTGGAGGCCAGGTCGGCGAGCAGTACTTC.

In the case of this clonotype: The conserved final phenylalanine or tryptophan is absent from the CDR3, which likely points to a read error. V is TRBV5-1 and J is TRBJ2-5; D is ambiguous. The CDR3 sequence is 15 residues long. The germline V gene has CDR1 SGHRS and CDR2 YFSETQ. Trimming stripped 1 base from V and 2 bases from J, with 12 bases between. CDR3 DNA: TGCGCCAGCAGCTTGAGGTCGGGTTGGCAAGAGACCCAGTACTCC. Protein product: CASSLRSGWQETQYS.

This rearrangement joins TRBV28 to TRBJ1-5, with 7 positions matching TRBD1. V was pared by 4 bases and J by 2 bases, with 5 bases of the junction left unmatched. The CDR3 runs to 15 residues. Germline values: CDR1 MDHEN, CDR2 SYDVKM. The CDR3, as DNA: TGTGCCAGCAGTTCTGGACAGGTAGGCAATCAGCCCCAGCATTTT. Encoded protein: CASSSGQVGNQPQHF.

This clonotype was found many times. This rearrangement joins TRBV5-6 to TRBJ2-3; no clear D gene. Germline values: CDR1 SGHDT, CDR2 YYEEEE. Trimming pared 6 bases from V and 0 bases from J, leaving 17 bases between. This CDR3 is 16 amino acids long. CDR3 residues: CASINFETGSTDTQYF. In DNA, the CDR3 is TGTGCCAGCATTAATTTCGAGACTGGAAGCACAGATACGCAGTATTTT.

CDR3 amino acids: CASSVTGGSNEKLFF. CDR3 DNA: TGTGCCAGCAGCGTAACAGGGGGATCTAATGAAAAACTGTTTTTT. The genes are TRBV11-1 and TRBJ1-4, with TRBD1 matching 8 bases. CDR1 is SGHAT, CDR2 FQDESV, per germline (reference sequence). The CDR3 sequence is 15 residues long. The V and J ends lost 5 bases and 3 bases, in that order; junction bases with no gene match: 5.

This clonotype was recorded at least ten times. The rearrangement links TRBV27 to TRBJ1-2; the D gene is possibly TRBD1 (5 bases). Germline V gene lookup returns CDR1 MNHEY and CDR2 SMNVEV (reference sequence). Trimming pared 4 bases from V and 5 bases from J, leaving 20 bases between. This CDR3 spans 16 amino acids. CDR3 loop: CASSSAGSGDWYGYTF. The CDR3 region has the DNA TGTGCCAGCAGTTCGGCGGGAAGTGGGGACTGGTATGGCTACACCTTC.

Ten or more counts support this clonotype. The chain is built from TRBV2 and TRBJ2-5, with TRBD2 matching over 7 bases. The V gene end was trimmed by 5 bases and the J gene end by 2 bases; junction bases not matched to a gene: 5. This CDR3 has 14 amino acids. Germline V lookup: CDR1 SNHLY, CDR2 FYNNEI. CDR3 loop: CASSTASGQETQYF. Written as DNA, the CDR3 is TGTGCCAGCAGTACGGCTAGCGGTCAAGAGACCCAGTACTTC. The variable domain in full, with the rest retrieved from reference TRBV2 and TRBJ2-5, is EPEVTQTPSHQVTQMGQEVILRCVPISNHLYFYWYRQILGQKVEFLVSFYNNEISEKSEIFDDQFSVERPDGSNFTLKIRSTKLEDSAMYFCASSTASGQETQYFGPGTRLLVL.

For this clonotype: Given a much more abundant clone one base away, this may be a read error. V gene TRBV29-1 combines with J gene TRBJ2-7, with D uncertain. Germline V gene lookup returns CDR1 SQVTM and CDR2 ANQGSEA. The CDR3 is 15 residues long. CDR3 sequence (DNA): TGCAGCGTTCCCCCCATAGGGCCACTCCGCTACGAGCAGCACTTC. This codes for CSVPPIGPLRYEQHF.

This clonotype was seen many times. The genes are TRBV7-9 and TRBJ2-3; D uncertain. Germline V gene sequence: CDR1 SEHNR, CDR2 FQNEAQ (reference sequence). This CDR3 has 12 residues. Deletions cut 5 bases from V and 6 bases from J, with 9 bases between. CDR3 coding DNA: TGTGCCAGCAGCAGGCTAGAGGATACGCAGTATTTT. Encoded protein: CASSRLEDTQYF.

This clonotype came up many times. The chain couples TRBV7-9 to TRBJ1-2, with D hard to call. This CDR3 is 15 amino acids long. Germline V lookup: CDR1 SEHNR, CDR2 FQNEAQ (reference sequence). The ends were cut back, 2 bases at V and 5 bases at J, with 15 bases in the middle. This CDR3 reads CASSLSALSHYGYTF. The CDR3 DNA reads as TGTGCCAGCAGCTTATCCGCGTTATCCCATTATGGCTACACCTTC. The variable domain in full, completed from reference TRBV7-9 and TRBJ1-2, reads DTGVSQNPRHKITKRGQNVTFRCDPISEHNRLYWYRQTLGQGPEFLTYFQNEAQLEKSRLLSDRFSAERPKGSFSTLEIQRTEQGDSAMYLCASSLSALSHYGYTFGSGTRLTVV.